This entry describes one TCR beta chain. V dropped 3 bases and J dropped 2; count of bases not matched to a gene: 12. The CDR3 spans 17 residues. Per germline, CDR1 MDHEN and CDR2 SYDVKM. Per the study methods: Estimates of nucleated cell counts were drawn from the amplification of reference gene primers. Measured with immunoSEQ multiplex PCR; TCRdb has only the in-frame clones, and not every one. The V and J calls and clone size were taken over from that table, and D and trimming were inferred from the DNA. This sample has 200,000 to 250,000 clones, with 75% to 90% found just once. This sample is part of a study of blood T cell repertoires in COVID-19. Study details: Specimens from acute and convalescent COVID-19 originated in the United States, Italy and Spain. Sources were T cells, B-cell-depleted T cells, or PBMCs; the material itself was cDNA or gDNA.

The sequenced material came from peripheral blood. This chain links TRBV28 with TRBJ2-5; 7 positions agree with TRBD2. The receptor was isolated from a human donor in a cohort sampled during active COVID-19. CDR3 sequence (DNA): TGTGCCAGCAGTTTCCCCTCTCCTCTAGCGGCACAAGAGACCCAGTACTTC. It is translated as CASSFPSPLAAQETQYF.